This T cell receptor (beta chain) was observed in a study of tumor-infiltrating lymphocytes in localized non-small cell lung cancer. Study outcomes and limitations: Each assay used a separate piece of the same tissue.

Sequencing used immunoSEQ multiplex PCR; TCRdb keeps in-frame clones, though not all of them. The sample lists about 10,000 clones, roughly 80% occurring once. Turning to this clone: Its antigen is undetermined.

Germline CDR1 is MDHEN and CDR2 is SYDVKM. This CDR3 is built from 16 residues. V was pared by 3 bases and J by 6 bases, with 12 bases of the junction left unmatched. Sequencing was done on a sample of uninvolved lung tissue not adjacent to the tumor. The chain carries TRBV28 and TRBJ2-3; 7 positions match TRBD2. The TCR sequence derives from a human donor with non-small cell lung cancer. Written as DNA, the CDR3 is TGTGCCAGCAGTTTTGTGGCGGGAGAGGTTGCGGATACGCAGTATTTT. Amino acids: CASSFVAGEVADTQYF. Full variable domain (missing parts from reference TRBV28 and TRBJ2-3): DVKVTQSSRYLVKRTGEKVFLECVQDMDHENMFWYRQDPGLGLRLIYFSYDVKMKEKGDIPEGYSVSREKKERFSLILESASTNQTSMYLCASSFVAGEVADTQYFGPGTRLTVL.